The T cell receptor (beta chain) under discussion was sequenced for a study of T-cell memory formation after mild COVID-19. TCRdb ran MiXCR on the 5' RACE reads and lists one entry per CDR3 protein. This table holds roughly 400,000 distinct CDR3 sequences, approximately 19% found once. Study findings and constraints: CD8+ contracting clones occupied EMRA, while CD4+ ones occupied mainly CM and EM. Detection of some responders pre-infection suggested pre-existing cross-reactive memory T cells participated. Whether day 37 second-wave clones are SARS-CoV-2-specific was not confirmed.

As regards this clonotype: Its target is unknown.

The clonotype comes from a young man who had mild COVID-19 (a few samples of this study predate the infection). Cell type and time point are not known. Material: PBMCs or a T cell subset sorted from them (not recorded which).

The CDR3 DNA reads as TGCGCCAGCGGGAGCCGGGACAGAGGCACAGATACGCAGTATTTT. Its protein product is CASGSRDRGTDTQYF. This chain joins TRBV5-1 and TRBJ2-3, with TRBD1 matching 7 bases. This CDR3 has 15 amino acids. From germline, CDR1 is SGHRS and CDR2 YFSETQ. Trimming at V came to 7 bases and at J to 1 base, leaving 9 bases not matched to a gene.